This TCR beta chain was recovered during a study of beta chain features in type 1 diabetes. General study findings and limits: cDNA-based reads could over-represent cells with high TCR expression. Shorter TCRB CDR3s, moderately but significantly so, were found in Type 1 diabetes patients in all four CD4+ subsets. Relative to healthy donors, patients appeared to have naive, central memory and Treg TCRB repertoires that were more similar.

The study reverse transcribed the entire isolated RNA, so it sequenced expressed TCRB transcripts. Assay used: immunoSEQ multiplex PCR; TCRdb lists only in-frame clones, some missing. The table includes 95,000 to 110,000 clones, under 30% detected once. A remark on this clone: Its specificity is not known.

Trimming took 0 bases from V and 5 from J, leaving 14 bases between them. Germline loops: CDR1 SGDLS, CDR2 YYNGEE. The CDR3 is 15 residues long. The material sequenced was central memory CD4+ T cells from blood. This TCR came from a woman in her late teens or twenties with type 1 diabetes. The genes are TRBV9 and TRBJ1-2, with unresolved D. CDR3 residues: CASSVAGGSRYGYTF. DNA for the CDR3: TGTGCCAGCAGCGTAGCCGGCGGGAGTCGGTATGGCTACACCTTC. The complete variable domain, with remaining parts taken from reference TRBV9 and TRBJ1-2, reads DSGVTQTPKHLITATGQRVTLRCSPRSGDLSVYWYQQSLDQGLQFLIQYYNGEERAKGNILERFSAQQFPDLHSELNLSSLELGDSALYFCASSVAGGSRYGYTFGSGTRLTVV.